The 27 T cell receptor beta chains reported below all come from one sample, sequenced in a study of T-cell memory formation after mild COVID-19. MiXCR, run by TCRdb on the 5' RACE reads, gives a single entry per CDR3 protein. The sample carries some 300,000 distinct CDR3 sequences, more than 20% recorded once. The specimen sequenced was PBMCs or a T cell subset sorted from them (not recorded which). The receptors stem from a man younger than 35 who had mild COVID-19 (a few samples of this study predate the infection). Cell type and time point are not known.

This chain joins TRBV5-1 and TRBJ1-1, with D uncertain. The CDR3 is 14 residues long. Germline loops: CDR1 SGHRS, CDR2 YFSETQ. V lost 2 bases and J lost 1, with 9 bases in between. The CDR3 nucleotides read TGCGCCAGCAGCTTAGGGCGGGCGAACACTGAAGCTTTCTTT. Translating it yields CASSLGRANTEAFF.

The count of this clonotype is one. This chain uses TRBV6-4 with TRBJ1-1; the D gene is possibly TRBD1 (6 bases). The CDR3 consists of 13 residues. From germline, CDR1 is MRHNA and CDR2 SNTAGT. Between the trimmed V and J ends, which lost 7 bases and 5 bases, there was a span of 14 bases. CDR3 coding DNA: TGTGCCAGCAAGGGGCAGGGGATGACTGAAGCTTTCTTT. It yields the protein CASKGQGMTEAFF.

J is TRBJ1-1 and V is TRBV12-3 or TRBV12-4; D is unresolved. The length of the CDR3 is 13 residues. V lost 6 bases and J lost 6, with 14 bases in between. The CDR3 here is CASSSSVTPEAFF. The CDR3 nucleotides read TGTGCCAGCAGCTCCTCGGTAACCCCTGAAGCTTTCTTT.

The chain carries TRBV6-5 and TRBJ1-1, with D unresolved. V was trimmed by 6 bases and J by 0 bases, leaving 11 bases between them. The CDR3 runs to 14 residues. Germline lookup yields CDR1 MNHEY and CDR2 SVGAGI. The CDR3 here is CASRMGMMNTEAFF. CDR3 nucleotides: TGTGCCAGCAGGATGGGCATGATGAACACTGAAGCTTTCTTT.

The chain uses TRBV11-2 and TRBJ2-1; a possible D gene is TRBD2 (5 bases). This CDR3 is built from 12 residues. V lost 5 bases and J 15 bases, leaving 17 bases between the germline ends. Germline CDR1 reads SGHAT; CDR2 reads FQNNGV. The CDR3 DNA reads TGTGCCAGCAGCCAACCCGGGAAAATCGGGTTCTTC. It specifies CASSQPGKIGFF.

Many counts were recorded for this clonotype. The V gene is TRBV5-5, the J gene TRBJ2-1; 10 nucleotides agree with TRBD2. V lost 2 bases to trimming and J lost 6 bases; unmatched junction nucleotides: 8. This CDR3 has 16 residues. Per germline, CDR1 SGHKS and CDR2 YYEKEE (reference sequence). The CDR3 spells CASSFLTSGDLNEQFF. The CDR3 DNA reads TGTGCCAGCAGCTTCCTAACTAGCGGGGACCTCAATGAGCAGTTCTTC.

As to this clonotype: A read error may explain this, as a much larger clone is one base away. The chain links TRBV7-6 to TRBJ2-5; D could derive from TRBD1 or TRBD2 (5 bases each). V was clipped by 4 bases and J by 5 bases, with 20 bases between them. This CDR3 has 16 residues. From germline, CDR1 is SGHVS and CDR2 FNYEAQ. The CDR3 reads CASSSPHDGTGETQYF. CDR3 nucleotides: TGTGCCAGCAGCTCGCCCCACGACGGGACCGGGGAGACCCAGTACTTC.

CDR3 DNA: TGTGCCAGCAGTTATCACCCCATGACAGGGACTAGTGGCTACACCTTC. The encoded protein is CASSYHPMTGTSGYTF. This rearrangement joins TRBV12-3 or TRBV12-4 to TRBJ1-2; 7 bases are a match to TRBD1. Trimming at V came to 4 bases and at J to 7 bases, leaving 15 bases not matched to a gene. The CDR3 runs 16 residues.

This chain links TRBV5-1 with TRBJ2-3; TRBD2 matches at 13 bases. Looked up from germline, CDR1 is SGHRS and CDR2 is YFSETQ. This CDR3 is built from 17 residues. Unmatched junction bases numbered 13, after V lost 1 base and J lost 11 bases. The CDR3 DNA reads TGCGCCAGCAGCTTGTATCTGGAAGGGACTAGCGGGGAAATGCAGTATTTT. This gives the protein CASSLYLEGTSGEMQYF.

A few counts support this clonotype. The DNA of the CDR3 is TGTGCCAGCAGTGGTCGGACAGGCGACCCGTACAATGAGCAGTTCTTC. Protein: CASSGRTGDPYNEQFF. The chain employs TRBV6-7 and TRBJ2-1, with TRBD1 identical over 7 bases. TRBV6-7 is an ORF, and what it does is uncertain. Trimming took 5 bases from V and 4 from J; bases not matched to a gene: 11. CDR3 size: 16 residues.

This clonotype was seen repeatedly, ten times or more. This chain joins TRBV28 and TRBJ1-1; D remains unclear. This CDR3 contains 13 residues. V lost 8 bases and J 0 bases, leaving 10 bases between the germline ends. Germline loops: CDR1 MDHEN, CDR2 SYDVKM. This CDR3 is CASVRWLNTEAFF. The CDR3 nucleotides are TGTGCCAGCGTCCGCTGGCTGAACACTGAAGCTTTCTTT.

This clonotype was observed at least ten times. The chain links TRBV7-9 to TRBJ1-2; no clear D. V lost 4 bases, J lost 0 bases, and 0 bases lay in between. The germline gives CDR1 SEHNR, CDR2 FQNEAQ (reference sequence). The CDR3 length is 11 residues. CDR3 loop: CASSSNYGYTF. In nucleotides, the CDR3 is TGTGCCAGCAGCTCTAACTATGGCTACACCTTC. Full variable domain (outside the CDR3, taken from reference TRBV7-9 and TRBJ1-2): DTGVSQNPRHKITKRGQNVTFRCDPISEHNRLYWYRQTLGQGPEFLTYFQNEAQLEKSRLLSDRFSAERPKGSFSTLEIQRTEQGDSAMYLCASSSNYGYTFGSGTRLTVV.

This clonotype was picked up many times. The chain uses TRBV7-2 and TRBJ2-3; D not certain. The V end lost 6 bases, the J end lost 2 bases, and 6 bases lay between the germline ends. Germline V gene lookup returns CDR1 SGHTA and CDR2 FQGNSA. This CDR3 region has 12 residues. The CDR3 sequence: CASSRYTDTQYF. CDR3 coding DNA: TGTGCCAGCAGTCGTTACACAGATACGCAGTATTTT.

This clonotype came up a few times. The V call is TRBV7-2, the J call TRBJ1-5; D not certain. The CDR3 is 15 amino acids. Germline CDR1 and CDR2: SGHTA and FQGNSA. Trimming took 3 bases from V and 1 from J, leaving 10 bases between them. As DNA, the CDR3 is TGTGCCAGCAGCTTTTGGGTGTCGAGCAATCAGCCCCAGCATTTT. As protein: CASSFWVSSNQPQHF.

This clonotype appeared a few times. The chain recombines TRBV27 with TRBJ1-2, with 8 bases matching TRBD1. There are 15 residues in the CDR3. The V segment lost 2 bases and the J segment 4 bases; nucleotides outside the gene matches: 6. The V gene's germline CDR1 is MNHEY and CDR2 SMNVEV (reference sequence). CDR3: CASSLGTGGIYGYTF. DNA of the CDR3: TGTGCCAGCAGTTTAGGGACAGGAGGTATCTATGGCTACACCTTC.

This chain links TRBV29-1 with TRBJ2-1; either TRBD1 or TRBD2 may supply D (6 bases each). The CDR3 extends over 16 amino acids. Trimming removed 4 bases at V and 8 bases at J, with 24 bases between. Germline CDR1 SQVTM, CDR2 ANQGSEA. The CDR3 DNA reads as TGCAGCGTTGTTTCATCCTTTCGGGGGCAGGGCTATGAGCAGTTCTTC. The encoded protein is CSVVSSFRGQGYEQFF.

Ten or more counts support this clonotype. The chain couples TRBV7-2 to TRBJ2-3, with D possibly being TRBD2 (5 bases). This CDR3 has 15 amino acids. The germline gives CDR1 SGHTA, CDR2 FQGNSA. Between the trimmed V and J ends, which lost 0 bases and 3 bases, there was a span of 10 bases. CDR3 bases: TGTGCCAGCAGCTTAGCGCTGGAGCGGACAGATACGCAGTATTTT. Its translation is CASSLALERTDTQYF.

This chain joins TRBV19 and TRBJ1-5; the match to TRBD1 covers 10 bases. The germline CDR1 and CDR2 sequences are LNHDA and SQIVND (reference sequence). The CDR3 runs 14 residues. After removal of 7 bases from V and 9 bases from J, the junction contained 9 bases not matched to a gene. Here the CDR3 DNA reads TGTGCCAGTACTCGGACAGGGGGATTTGGGCCCCAGCATTTT. As protein: CASTRTGGFGPQHF.

The J gene is TRBJ2-5, the V gene TRBV6-6, with TRBD1 identical over 8 bases. The CDR3 length is 13 residues. The ends lost 5 bases at V and 5 bases at J; junction bases unmatched: 4. Germline CDR1 reads MNHNY; CDR2 reads SVGAGI (reference sequence). CDR3 nucleotides: TGTGCCAGCAGTGGACAGGGCCGGGAGACCCAGTACTTC. Amino acids: CASSGQGRETQYF.

Only a few counts were recorded for this clonotype. This chain links TRBV12-3 or TRBV12-4 with TRBJ2-1; D is unclear. The CDR3 is made up of 12 amino acids. With 5 bases removed from V and 3 bases from J, the gap between germline ends came to 5 bases. CDR3 sequence: CASSRNYNEQFF. Here the CDR3 DNA reads TGTGCCAGCAGTCGGAACTACAATGAGCAGTTCTTC.

This clonotype was counted only a few times. The chain recombines TRBV7-2 with TRBJ2-7; D remains unclear. The V and J ends lost 5 bases and 0 bases respectively, with 14 bases between them. This CDR3 contains 15 residues. CDR1 is SGHTA and CDR2 is FQGNSA in the germline V gene. The DNA of the CDR3 is TGTGCCAGCAGCCTTACCTTGGGTCTCTCCTACGAGCAGTACTTC. Its translation is CASSLTLGLSYEQYF.

This clonotype appeared a few times. V gene TRBV20-1 combines with J gene TRBJ1-3; weak D call: TRBD1 (5 bases). Trimming took 0 bases from V and 2 from J, leaving 11 bases between them. CDR1 is DFQATT, CDR2 SNEGSKA, per germline (reference sequence). The CDR3 totals 15 residues. The CDR3 spells CSARDTRGAGNTIYF. The CDR3 DNA sequence: TGCAGTGCTAGAGATACACGAGGGGCTGGAAACACCATATATTTT.

This clonotype was observed a few times. This chain connects TRBV9 to TRBJ2-2, with D unresolved. CDR1 and CDR2 from the germline V gene are SGDLS and YYNGEE. Trimming removed 1 base from V and 6 bases from J, with 1 base in between. The CDR3 spans 11 residues. Written as DNA, the CDR3 is TGTGCCAGCAGCGTATCCGGGGAGCTGTTTTTT. This codes for CASSVSGELFF.

The chain couples TRBV4-1 to TRBJ1-1; no clear D gene. V shed 5 bases and J shed 0 bases, with 10 bases lying between them. Germline V CDR1 and CDR2: MGHRA, YSYEKL. This CDR3 region has 14 residues. CDR3 sequence reads: CASSGSWVNTEAFF. The CDR3 DNA is TGCGCCAGCAGCGGTTCGTGGGTGAACACTGAAGCTTTCTTT.

In this sample, this clonotype turned up many times. The rearrangement joins TRBV5-6 to TRBJ2-5; TRBD2 is a possible D gene (6 bases). Trimming cost V 0 bases and J 6 bases, with 15 bases left between them. CDR3 size: 15 residues. Germline V gene lookup returns CDR1 SGHDT and CDR2 YYEEEE. CDR3 coding DNA: TGTGCCAGCAGCTTGGACGGGGGTTTAAGGAAGACCCAGTACTTC. Translation gives CASSLDGGLRKTQYF.

Many counts were recorded for this clonotype. The chain uses TRBV20-1 and TRBJ1-5, with 8 bases aligning to TRBD1. The length of the CDR3 is 15 residues. CDR1 DFQATT and CDR2 SNEGSKA come from the germline V gene (reference sequence). J lost 1 base, V lost 5 bases, and 7 bases had no gene match. CDR3 amino acids: CSAAGQGRSNQPQHF. The CDR3 nucleotides are TGCAGTGCTGCTGGACAGGGTAGGAGCAATCAGCCCCAGCATTTT.

This clonotype was counted ten times or more. The rearrangement uses TRBV4-1 and TRBJ1-1; D unresolved. Trimming stripped 4 bases from V and 0 bases from J, with 9 bases between. Germline assignment: CDR1 MGHRA and CDR2 YSYEKL. This CDR3 comprises 14 residues. As DNA, the CDR3 is TGCGCCAGCAGCCCTAGAGCTTTGAACACTGAAGCTTTCTTT. Residues: CASSPRALNTEAFF.